The entry below describes one TCR beta chain. Generated by immunoSEQ multiplex PCR, the TCRdb table keeps only in-frame clones and is missing some. The repertoire holds roughly 90,000 clones, with about 85% as singletons. The data are from a study of blood T cell repertoires in COVID-19. The CDR3 spans 15 residues. V shed 1 base, J shed 6 bases, and the junction held 6 bases outside the gene matches. In germline, CDR1 is SGHTA, CDR2 FQGNSA. The source of this sequence is an elderly man with acute or convalescent COVID-19. Material for sequencing was peripheral blood. The rearrangement links TRBV7-2 to TRBJ1-2, with 9 bases lining up with TRBD1. The CDR3 DNA reads as TGTGCCAGCAGCTTAGGGGGACAGGGTAAAAATGGCTACACCTTC. Translation: CASSLGGQGKNGYTF.